This TCR beta chain was identified during a study of cytomegalovirus exposure and HLA in healthy donors (dated by TCRdb to about 2017). Concerning the study at large: An earlier analysis of fewer than 750 of the donors reported about 300 Gb of sequence data and 117 million unique TCR beta sequences obtained from about 179 million T cells. A separate validation cohort of roughly 110 different subjects was used in addition to the approximately 670-subject first cohort. The study was designed to test whether signatures of past pathogen exposure could be identified by cataloging public T cell receptors. Rather than using new phenotypic data, the later analysis identified candidate immune exposures from TCR beta sequences and from how often those sequences occurred across donors. To predict cytomegalovirus infection status, the study brought together high-throughput TCR immunosequencing, statistical association of individual TCRs with disease status, and machine learning. Alongside the repertoire data, information on donor age, sex, ethnicity and CMV serostatus was compiled. Of the roughly 400 genotyped donors, roughly 80% were placed in the genetic ancestry cluster associated with self-reported Caucasian donors. Across about 370 genotyped donors of the cohort, an average of about 200,000 unique TCR beta nucleotide sequences per donor were sequenced, and roughly 20% of those sequences were non-productive. A later analysis re-analyzed previously published TCR beta repertoires from 550 to 700 donors and added high-resolution HLA genotyping to study TCR occurrence patterns. Class I and class II HLA loci were covered by the typing at four-digit resolution. A later genetic analysis used genome-wide SNP genotypes for about 60% of the 666 donors, treating that subset as a discovery cohort. The number of donors typed differed by locus, with roughly 620-630 for A, B, C, DRB1 and DQB1, roughly 520 for DQA1, 606 for DPA1, and approximately 470 for DPB1. Because of strong linkage in the cohort, five DR-DQ haplotypes were treated as single units for association and clustering. All discovery cohort repertoires had been generated using a single sequencing platform. Roughly 300 gigabases of sequencing data and around 87 million unique TCR sequences were included in an early release covering about 700 HLA-typed donors. The T cell repertoires of roughly 660 subjects were profiled by immunosequencing and related to cytomegalovirus serostatus. An earlier analysis of 500 to 750 of the donors applied high-throughput TCR beta sequencing to assess whether each TCR beta V gene segment acted as functional or pseudogenic.

About this clone itself: Its antigen target is currently unknown. There are no base qualities to consult, and no much larger clone falls within one base.

Inclusive of the bounding cysteine and phenylalanine, the CDR3 is 14 residues long. Of all the DNA, just the CDR3 is kept, 42 bases in frame from base 1. The V end loses 5 bases and the J end loses 4 bases, and a stretch of 14 bases separates them. From the germline V gene, CDR1 is MNHEY and CDR2 is SVGAGI. The cohort comprised 666 healthy bone marrow donors. Cohort members were all nominally healthy when sampled, although unrecorded immune exposures were likely present. The donor tested CMV seropositive, placing the donor among the 289 seropositive members of the cohort. Every donor gave a peripheral blood sample, and the peripheral blood mononuclear cells from that sample were used for TCR beta sequencing. The Qiagen DNeasy Blood Extraction Kit was used to extract genomic DNA from the blood cell samples. The library was generated by the immunoSEQ multiplex PCR assay. For the multiplex PCR, a mixture combining 60 forward primers for TCR Vbeta segments and 13 reverse primers for TCR Jbeta segments was used. A multiplex PCR assay on genomic DNA amplified the CDR3 region of rearranged TCR beta genes. The amplified TCR beta libraries were sequenced on the Illumina HiSeq System as 87-base-pair reads. The authors' pipeline ran thus. A later analysis counted tens of millions of unique TCR beta chains across the 700 or so repertoires, and around 9.9 million of these chains were shared by at least two donors. A nearest-neighbor algorithm error-corrected the raw reads and collapsed the reads into unique sequences, merging closely related sequences to remove PCR and sequencing errors. V, D and J gene segments were assigned by aligning CDR3 sequences to IMGT reference sequences. For a sequence to be retained, a match of at least six nucleotides to both a V gene segment and a J gene segment was required. A rearrangement was called productive if the CDR3 had no stop codons and remained in frame with V and J, and every other rearrangement was called non-productive. Following IMGT convention, CDR3 was defined as the stretch from the second conserved V-encoded cysteine to the conserved J-encoded phenylalanine. The earlier analysis of 500 to 750 of the donors excluded any sequence lacking an unambiguous match to a single V gene segment. An earlier analysis of some 610 of the donors called V segments functional above 56.7% productive rearrangements and segregating when the between-donor standard deviation exceeded 5%. A statistical classification framework was developed to diagnose cytomegalovirus status using the catalog of TCR beta chain sequences. V and J gene assignment, in a later analysis, came from comparing TCR nucleotide sequences with IMGT/GENE-DB human TR gene sequences. Using the TCRdist pipeline, a later analysis assigned CDR3 sequences along with most-parsimonious VDJ recombination scenarios. In a later analysis, each TCR beta chain was defined by its CDR3 amino acid sequence together with its V-gene family, and reads without a unique V-gene family were excluded. A later analysis removed 592 highly shared, low-generation-probability nucleotide sequences to deal with suspected cross-contamination and a sequencing artifact. For each public chain, a later analysis derived a clonal expansion index from normalized ranks of inferred template counts within each repertoire. A later analysis computed generation probabilities with a VDJ recombination model fitted to out-of-frame rearrangements, and checked the results against IGoR. In a later analysis, hypergeometric tests were used to score TCR-TCR, TCR-HLA and TCR-CMV co-occurrence, with a repertoire-size bias correction applied to TCR pairs. False discovery rates were estimated in a later analysis by permuting HLA or CMV assignments 20 times. In a later analysis, co-occurring TCRs were grouped using DBSCAN, with TCRdist sequence similarity added in when clustering inside HLA-allele-positive subsets. Repertoires with fewer than 30,000 or more than 120,000 public chains were left out of co-occurrence clustering, as were four to six repertoires with anomalous nucleotide sharing. TCRdb took over this immuneACCESS table, retaining in-frame rearrangements with V and J assigned. Such tables are incomplete; in checked studies, under half of the missing clones stem from an unresolved V gene, and the remainder is unexplained. V, J and clone size are those of that table, while D and trimming were read from the DNA. Counted in this sample were about 160,000 clones; approximately 82% of them appeared once. Roughly 6.5% of the sample is in the top ten clones.

General study outcomes and caveats: The only immune exposure information available for the cohort was CMV serostatus. A few of the identified cytomegalovirus-associated TCR beta chains were confirmed in vitro to be specific for cytomegalovirus antigens. In the study, around 150 TCR beta chains were listed as associated with cytomegalovirus. Some IMGT-functional V segments, including TRBV6-2 and TRBV6-3, could not be distinguished by the 87-base-pair reads and were therefore excluded. A group of highly shared sequence variants was considered likely to be a technical artifact of the sequencing pipeline. In a later analysis, 16,951 TCR beta sequences were associated with specific HLA alleles at a false discovery rate of 0.05. Roughly uniform sequencing depth across donors was assumed in presence/absence analyses, although this assumption may not hold. A further reported finding was that TCR beta sequences accurately predicted the HLA-A and HLA-B alleles for most subjects in the first cohort. In both the original and validation cohorts, the classifier was reported to diagnose cytomegalovirus status with high specificity and sensitivity. Compared with equally common non-associated chains, HLA-associated TCR beta chains in a later analysis were more clonally expanded and had lower generation probabilities. Most TCR sequences were seen in very few donors, while some public TCRs were found in many individuals. Because counts were too low, 15 to 20 rarely observed V segments, including chromosome 9 orphons, were excluded from the earlier analysis of some 590 of the donors. In a later genetic analysis, a missense DCLRE1C variant was associated with V-gene and J-gene trimming of TCR beta chains, and the association was replicated in an independent cohort. In an earlier analysis of over 550 of the donors, most TCR beta V segments were observed in productive rearrangements about 87% or about 30% of the time, broadly matching IMGT annotations. In a later analysis, several top co-occurrence clusters were reported to appear linked to parvovirus B19, influenza, CMV and Epstein-Barr virus. In a later analysis, most CMV-associated TCR beta chains were found to appear HLA-restricted, with HLA associations seemingly driven largely by CMV exposure. In a later analysis, TCR association rates were found to vary across HLA loci, with the most associated TCRs seen for DRB1 alleles and the fewest for HLA-C alleles. In a later genetic analysis, fewer N-insertions in productive TCRs were reported among donors in an Asian-associated ancestry cluster than the roughly 700-donor mean. Because HLA typing was unavailable for some donors at each locus, only the typed subset was used in association tests. It was suggested by the authors that the approach could potentially be generalized to other disease states and immunological phenotypes. Strong co-occurrence of HLA alleles, especially DR and DQ, made assigning TCR associations to individual alleles difficult. In this cohort, only TCR beta chains were sequenced, and detectable features were limited by the absence of alpha or paired-chain data. Linkage disequilibrium might explain the correlated functional status among segregating V segments, but an unknown experimental factor could not be ruled out.

The sequence was collected from a man over 45 in good health and CMV-seropositive. Sequenced sample: PBMCs. Recombination linked TRBV6-5 to TRBJ2-5; a weak D assignment points to TRBD2 (7 bases agree). Here is the DNA: TGTGCCAGCAGTCACGGGGGGACACGAGAGACCCAGTACTTC. This sequence encodes CASSHGGTRETQYF.